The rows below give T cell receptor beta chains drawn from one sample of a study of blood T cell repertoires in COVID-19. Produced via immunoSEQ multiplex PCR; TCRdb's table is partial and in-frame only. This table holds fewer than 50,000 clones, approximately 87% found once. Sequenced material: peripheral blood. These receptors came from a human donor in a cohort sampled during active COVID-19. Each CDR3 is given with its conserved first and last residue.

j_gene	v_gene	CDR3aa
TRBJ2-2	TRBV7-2	CASSGGQGGTGELFF
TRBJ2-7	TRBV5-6	CASSLAPTSGTYEQYF
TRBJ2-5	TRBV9	CASNPDREQETQYF
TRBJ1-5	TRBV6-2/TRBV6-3	CASSYGNSIDPQHF
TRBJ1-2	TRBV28	CASSLSDRGRGGYTF
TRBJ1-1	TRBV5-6	CASSLGRGNTEAFF
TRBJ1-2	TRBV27	CASSFTDRHYGYTF
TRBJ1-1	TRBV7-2	CASSPWDRGAEAFF
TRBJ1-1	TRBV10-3	CASRDRVEAEAFF
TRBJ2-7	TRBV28	CASKTGTGNYEQYF
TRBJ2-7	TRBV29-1	CSVEGGTGSPYEQYF
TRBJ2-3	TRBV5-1	CASRRLTGGADTQYF
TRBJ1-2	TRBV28	CASSLMEYGYTF
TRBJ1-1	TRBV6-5	CASSSSMNTEAFF
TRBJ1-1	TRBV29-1	CSVVYRGLNTEAFF
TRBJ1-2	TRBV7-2	CASSLGGGNYGYTF
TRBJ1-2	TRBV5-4	CASSSTGDVYGYTF
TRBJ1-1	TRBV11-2	CASSLVPHRGNTEAFF
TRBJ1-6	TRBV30	CAWSGRSSYNSPLHF
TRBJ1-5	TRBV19	CASSPGGQPQHF
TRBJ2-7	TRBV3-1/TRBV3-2	CASSQDAQGLHEQYF
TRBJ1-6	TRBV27	CASREVADSPLHF
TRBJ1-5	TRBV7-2	CASSPDRASNQPQHF
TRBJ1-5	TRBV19	CASTPGQGRINQPQHF
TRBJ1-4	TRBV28	CASSFSETNEKLFF
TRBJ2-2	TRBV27	CASNPLGVRGNTGELFF
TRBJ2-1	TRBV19	CASNGREFHNEQFF
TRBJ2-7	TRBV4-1	CASSQAPLAGSYEQYF
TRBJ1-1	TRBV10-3	CAISESPTGGEDTEAFF
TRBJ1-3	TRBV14	CASSQEWDRVGNTIYF
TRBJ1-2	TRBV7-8	CASSLETGEVSF
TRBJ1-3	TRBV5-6	CASSPTGLMSSGNTIYF
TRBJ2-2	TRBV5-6	CASTPGQKNTGELFF
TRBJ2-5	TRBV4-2	CASSQDFSGGPRETQYF
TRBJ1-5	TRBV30	CAWSRGHRSNQPQHF
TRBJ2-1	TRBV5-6	CASSLAVSNEQFF
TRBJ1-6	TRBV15	CATSRGYQGDILHF
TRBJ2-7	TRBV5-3	CARDRDISYEQYF
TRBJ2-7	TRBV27	CASSRVGQTYEQYF
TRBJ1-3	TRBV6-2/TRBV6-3	CASSYGLPPGNTIYF
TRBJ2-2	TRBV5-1	CASSWTGLNTGELFF
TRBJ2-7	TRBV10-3	CATGGHLYEQYF
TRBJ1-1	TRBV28	CASSLPWTGTNTEAFF
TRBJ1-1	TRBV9	CASSAHRQMNTEAFF
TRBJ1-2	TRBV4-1	CASSQDSYGYTF
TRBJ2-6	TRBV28	CASSTNRPGANVLTF